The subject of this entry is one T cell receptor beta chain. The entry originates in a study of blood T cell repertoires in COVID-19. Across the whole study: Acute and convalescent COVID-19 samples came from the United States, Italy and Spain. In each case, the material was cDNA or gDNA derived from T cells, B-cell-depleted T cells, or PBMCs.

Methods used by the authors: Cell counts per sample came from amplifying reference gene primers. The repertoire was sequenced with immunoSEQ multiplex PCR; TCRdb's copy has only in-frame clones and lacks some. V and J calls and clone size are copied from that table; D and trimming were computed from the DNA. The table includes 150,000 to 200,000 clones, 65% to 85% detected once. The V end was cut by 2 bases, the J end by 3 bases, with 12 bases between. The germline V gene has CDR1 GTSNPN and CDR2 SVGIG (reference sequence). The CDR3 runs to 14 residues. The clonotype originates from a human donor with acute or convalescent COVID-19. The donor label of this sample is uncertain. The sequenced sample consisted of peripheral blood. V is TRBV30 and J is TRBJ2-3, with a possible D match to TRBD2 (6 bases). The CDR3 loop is CAWSLPGGTDTQYF. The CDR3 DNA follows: TGTGCCTGGAGTCTCCCCGGGGGAACAGATACGCAGTATTTT. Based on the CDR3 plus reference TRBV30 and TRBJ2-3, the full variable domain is SQTIHQWPATLVQPVGSPLSLECTVEGTSNPNLYWYRQAAGRGLQLLFYSVGIGQISSEVPQNLSASRPQDRQFILSSKKLLLSDSGFYLCAWSLPGGTDTQYFGPGTRLTVL.